This T cell receptor (beta chain) stems from a study of T-cell memory formation after mild COVID-19. Study summary: Across donors, TCR clusters were largely donor specific.

Germline CDR1 and CDR2: ENHRY and SYGVKD. There are 14 residues in the CDR3. V was clipped by 6 bases and J by 5 bases; unmatched bases: 3. Whole-study findings and limits: Still unconfirmed is whether the second-wave clones peaking on day 37 recognized SARS-CoV-2. Some responding clones appeared in pre-infection memory, suggesting cross-reactive memory joined. A second wave expanding day 15 to 37 was CD4+-biased; contracting clones were balanced.

Regarding this clonotype: The antigen remains unidentified.

TCRdb re-called the 5' RACE reads through MiXCR, storing one row per CDR3 protein. The sample contains nearly 250,000 distinct CDR3 sequences, 15% of which appear only once. This receptor was identified in an adult woman who had mild COVID-19 (a few samples of this study predate the infection). Cell type and time point are not known. The chain carries TRBV10-3 and TRBJ2-1; 11 bases are a match to TRBD2. Sample: PBMCs or a T cell subset sorted from them (not recorded which). The CDR3 sequence: CAIRETSGDNEQFF. Here the CDR3 DNA reads TGTGCCATCAGGGAGACTAGCGGGGACAATGAGCAGTTCTTC.